This T cell receptor beta chain was sequenced in a study of blood T cell repertoires in COVID-19. Trimming at V came to 6 bases and at J to 5 bases, leaving 9 bases not matched to a gene. Germline V lookup: CDR1 LNHDA, CDR2 SQIVND (reference sequence). CDR3 length: 15 residues. The assay was immunoSEQ multiplex PCR, and TCRdb's table has in-frame clones only and misses some. The sample yields 200,000 to 300,000 clones, approximately 80% seen once. Material: peripheral blood. The chain recombines TRBV19 with TRBJ2-5, with TRBD1 identical over 10 bases. This TCR derives from an older woman with active or convalescent COVID-19. CDR3 nucleotides: TGTGCCAGTAGGCCGCGGGACAGGGGCGAGGAGACCCAGTACTTC. It encodes CASRPRDRGEETQYF.